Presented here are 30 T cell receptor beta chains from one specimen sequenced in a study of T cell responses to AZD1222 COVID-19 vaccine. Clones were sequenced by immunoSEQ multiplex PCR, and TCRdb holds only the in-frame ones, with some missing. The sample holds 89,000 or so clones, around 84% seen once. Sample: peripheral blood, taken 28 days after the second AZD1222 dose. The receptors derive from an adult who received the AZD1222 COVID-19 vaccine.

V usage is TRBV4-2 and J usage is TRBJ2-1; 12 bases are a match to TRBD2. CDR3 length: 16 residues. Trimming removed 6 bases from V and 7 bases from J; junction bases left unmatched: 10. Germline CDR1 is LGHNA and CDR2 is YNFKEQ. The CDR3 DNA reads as TGTGCCAGCAGACAGACTAGCGGGAGTAGCAGAAATGAGCAGTTCTTC. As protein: CASRQTSGSSRNEQFF.

CDR3 coding DNA: TGTGCCAGTAGATTACAGGGGGCGAATGGCTACACCTTC. It specifies CASRLQGANGYTF. This chain connects TRBV19 to TRBJ1-2; 9 positions agree with TRBD1. Germline lookup yields CDR1 LNHDA and CDR2 SQIVND (reference sequence). J lost 6 bases, V lost 6 bases, and 5 bases had no gene match. The CDR3 runs to 13 residues.

CDR3 region: CASSQVITEGVGSGANVLTF. In nucleotides, the CDR3 is TGTGCCAGCAGCCAAGTAATTACAGAGGGGGTAGGGTCTGGGGCCAACGTCCTGACTTTC. V usage is TRBV4-2 and J usage is TRBJ2-6; tentatively, D is TRBD1 (6 bases). Per the germline V gene, CDR1 is LGHNA and CDR2 is YNFKEQ. CDR3 length: 20 amino acids. The V end was cut by 1 base, the J end by 1 base, with 20 bases between.

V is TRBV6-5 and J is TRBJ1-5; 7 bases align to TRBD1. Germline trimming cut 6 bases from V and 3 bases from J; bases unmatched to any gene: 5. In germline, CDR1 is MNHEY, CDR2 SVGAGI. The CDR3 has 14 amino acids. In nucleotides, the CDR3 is TGTGCCAGCAGAAAGACAGGGAACAATCAGCCCCAGCATTTT. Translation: CASRKTGNNQPQHF.

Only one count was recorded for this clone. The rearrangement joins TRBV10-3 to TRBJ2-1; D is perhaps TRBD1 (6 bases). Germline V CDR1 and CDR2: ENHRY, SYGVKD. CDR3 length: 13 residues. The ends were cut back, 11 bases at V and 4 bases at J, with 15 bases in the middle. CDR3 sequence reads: CALRGHEYNEQFF. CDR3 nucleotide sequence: TGTGCCTTAAGGGGACATGAATACAATGAGCAGTTCTTC.

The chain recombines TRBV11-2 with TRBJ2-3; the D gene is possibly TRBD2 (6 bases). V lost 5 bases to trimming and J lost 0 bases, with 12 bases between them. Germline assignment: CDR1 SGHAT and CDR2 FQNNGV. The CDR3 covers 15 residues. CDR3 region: CASSPAGTSTDTQYF. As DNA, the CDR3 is TGTGCCAGCAGCCCGGCTGGGACTAGCACAGATACGCAGTATTTT.

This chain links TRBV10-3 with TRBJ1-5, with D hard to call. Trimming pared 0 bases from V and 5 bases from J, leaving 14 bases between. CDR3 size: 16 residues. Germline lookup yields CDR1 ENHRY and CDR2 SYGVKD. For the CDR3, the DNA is TGTGCCATCAGTGAGTCTTCGACCACCAGGTATCAGCCCCAGCATTTT. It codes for CAISESSTTRYQPQHF.

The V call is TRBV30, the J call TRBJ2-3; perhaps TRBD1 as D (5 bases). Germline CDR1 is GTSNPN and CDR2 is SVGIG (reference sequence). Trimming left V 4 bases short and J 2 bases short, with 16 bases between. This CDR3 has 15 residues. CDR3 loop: CAWKLPDTNTDTQYF. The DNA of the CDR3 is TGTGCCTGGAAACTCCCGGACACCAACACAGATACGCAGTATTTT.

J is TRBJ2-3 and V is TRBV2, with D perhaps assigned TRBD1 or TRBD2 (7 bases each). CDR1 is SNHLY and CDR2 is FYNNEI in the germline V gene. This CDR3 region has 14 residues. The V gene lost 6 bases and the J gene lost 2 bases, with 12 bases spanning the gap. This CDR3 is CASRQGGDTDTQYF. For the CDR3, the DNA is TGTGCCAGCAGGCAGGGGGGGGACACAGATACGCAGTATTTT.

DNA for the CDR3: TGTGCCAGCAGCTCCACGGTCACTGGGACTGAAGCTTTCTTT. Protein sequence: CASSSTVTGTEAFF. The rearrangement joins TRBV14 to TRBJ1-1; D is unclear. Germline V gives CDR1 SGHDN, CDR2 FVKESK. Trimming took off 5 bases at V and 5 bases at J, with 15 bases between the two ends. The CDR3 runs 14 residues.

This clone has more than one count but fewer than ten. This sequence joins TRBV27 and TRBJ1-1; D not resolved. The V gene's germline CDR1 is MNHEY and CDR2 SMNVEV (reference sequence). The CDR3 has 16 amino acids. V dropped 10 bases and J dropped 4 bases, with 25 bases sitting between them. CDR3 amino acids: CAIPVEIGDSGTEAFF. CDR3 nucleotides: TGTGCCATCCCGGTGGAAATTGGGGATAGTGGCACTGAAGCTTTCTTT.

The CDR3 DNA reads as TGTGCCAGCAGGGGACAAGAGACCCAGTACTTC. Translated, it gives CASRGQETQYF. The chain has TRBV2 and TRBJ2-5; D is undetermined. Per the germline V gene, CDR1 is SNHLY and CDR2 is FYNNEI. Trimming removed 6 bases at V and 2 bases at J, with 4 bases between. The CDR3 extends over 11 amino acids.

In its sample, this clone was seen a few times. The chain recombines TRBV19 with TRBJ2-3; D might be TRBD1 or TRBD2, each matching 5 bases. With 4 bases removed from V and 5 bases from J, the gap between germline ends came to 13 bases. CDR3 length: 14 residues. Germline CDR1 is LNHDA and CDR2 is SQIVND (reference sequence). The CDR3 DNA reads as TGTGCCAGTAGTAACCGGGGCCGGGTAGATACGCAGTATTTT. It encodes CASSNRGRVDTQYF.

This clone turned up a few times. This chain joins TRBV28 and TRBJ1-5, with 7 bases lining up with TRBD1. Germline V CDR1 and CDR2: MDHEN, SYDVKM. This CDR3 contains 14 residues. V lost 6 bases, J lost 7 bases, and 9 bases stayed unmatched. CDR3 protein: CASRPDRAGQPQHF. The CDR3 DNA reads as TGTGCCAGCAGGCCTGACAGGGCAGGGCAGCCCCAGCATTTT. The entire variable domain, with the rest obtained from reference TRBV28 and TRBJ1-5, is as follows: DVKVTQSSRYLVKRTGEKVFLECVQDMDHENMFWYRQDPGLGLRLIYFSYDVKMKEKGDIPEGYSVSREKKERFSLILESASTNQTSMYLCASRPDRAGQPQHFGDGTRLSIL.

The CDR3 reads CASSFRASGSYEQYF. In DNA form, the CDR3 reads TGTGCCAGCAGCTTTAGGGCTAGCGGTTCCTACGAGCAGTACTTC. The chain has TRBV7-2 and TRBJ2-7; TRBD2 matches 7 bases. With V trimmed by 3 bases and J by 1 base, 6 bases remained unmatched. Germline V gene sequence: CDR1 SGHTA, CDR2 FQGNSA. CDR3 length: 15 amino acids. The full variable domain, its missing parts supplied by reference TRBV7-2 and TRBJ2-7, is GAGVSQSPSNKVTEKGKDVELRCDPISGHTALYWYRQSLGQGLEFLIYFQGNSAPDKSGLPSDRFSAERTGGSVSTLTIQRTQQEDSAVYLCASSFRASGSYEQYFGPGTRLTVT.

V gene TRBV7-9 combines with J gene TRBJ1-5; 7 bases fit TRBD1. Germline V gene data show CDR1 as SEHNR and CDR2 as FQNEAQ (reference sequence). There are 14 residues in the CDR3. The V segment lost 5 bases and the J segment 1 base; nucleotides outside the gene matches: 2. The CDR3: CASSLDRSNQPQHF. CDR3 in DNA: TGTGCCAGCAGCCTGGACAGGAGCAATCAGCCCCAGCATTTT. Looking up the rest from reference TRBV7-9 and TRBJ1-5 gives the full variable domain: DTGVSQNPRHKITKRGQNVTFRCDPISEHNRLYWYRQTLGQGPEFLTYFQNEAQLEKSRLLSDRFSAERPKGSFSTLEIQRTEQGDSAMYLCASSLDRSNQPQHFGDGTRLSIL.

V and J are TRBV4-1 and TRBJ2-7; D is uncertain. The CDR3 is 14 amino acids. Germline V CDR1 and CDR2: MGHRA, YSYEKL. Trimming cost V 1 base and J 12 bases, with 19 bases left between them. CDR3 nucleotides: TGCGCCAGCAGCCAAGTTGGGCTGTACCCAGTCACGTACTTC. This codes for CASSQVGLYPVTYF.

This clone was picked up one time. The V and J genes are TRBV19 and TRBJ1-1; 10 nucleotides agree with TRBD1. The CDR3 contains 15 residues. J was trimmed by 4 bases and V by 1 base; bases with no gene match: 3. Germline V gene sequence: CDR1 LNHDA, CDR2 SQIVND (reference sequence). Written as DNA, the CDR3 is TGTGCCAGTAGTATAGGGGGACAGGGGAGCACTGAAGCTTTCTTT. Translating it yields CASSIGGQGSTEAFF.

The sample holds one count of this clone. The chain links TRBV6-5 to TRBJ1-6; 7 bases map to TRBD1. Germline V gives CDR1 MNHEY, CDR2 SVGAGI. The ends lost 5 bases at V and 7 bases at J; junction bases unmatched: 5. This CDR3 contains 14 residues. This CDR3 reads CASSNRDRNSPLHF. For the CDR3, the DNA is TGTGCCAGCAGTAACCGGGACAGAAATTCACCCCTCCACTTT.

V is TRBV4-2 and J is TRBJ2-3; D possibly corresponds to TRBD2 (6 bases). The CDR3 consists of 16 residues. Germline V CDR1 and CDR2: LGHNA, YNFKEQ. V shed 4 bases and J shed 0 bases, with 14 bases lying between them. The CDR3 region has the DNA TGTGCCAGCAGCCCCGCAAGGAGGGTAAGCACAGATACGCAGTATTTT. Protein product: CASSPARRVSTDTQYF.

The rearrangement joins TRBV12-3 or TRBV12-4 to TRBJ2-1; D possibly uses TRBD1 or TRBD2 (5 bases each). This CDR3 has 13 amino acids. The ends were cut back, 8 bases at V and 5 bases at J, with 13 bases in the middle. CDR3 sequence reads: CASGTPPHNEQFF. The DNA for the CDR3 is TGTGCCAGCGGGACGCCACCCCACAATGAGCAGTTCTTC.

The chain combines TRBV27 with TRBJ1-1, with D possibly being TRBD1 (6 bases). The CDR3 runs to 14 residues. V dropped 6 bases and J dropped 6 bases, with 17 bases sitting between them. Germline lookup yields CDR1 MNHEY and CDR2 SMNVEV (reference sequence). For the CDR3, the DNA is TGTGCCAGCAGCCAACAGGGCGCTGGCGCTGAAGCTTTCTTT. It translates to CASSQQGAGAEAFF.

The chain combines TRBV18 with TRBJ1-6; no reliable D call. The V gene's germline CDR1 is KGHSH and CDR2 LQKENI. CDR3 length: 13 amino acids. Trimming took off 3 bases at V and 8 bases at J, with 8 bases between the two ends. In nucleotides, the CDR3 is TGTGCCAGCTCACCTAGGAGTGATTCACCCCTCCACTTT. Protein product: CASSPRSDSPLHF.

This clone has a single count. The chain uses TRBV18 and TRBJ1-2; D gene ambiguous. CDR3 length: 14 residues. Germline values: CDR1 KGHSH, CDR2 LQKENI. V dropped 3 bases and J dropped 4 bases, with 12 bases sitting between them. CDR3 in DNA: TGTGCCAGCTCACCTCCCGCTAGCCCCTATGGCTACACCTTC. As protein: CASSPPASPYGYTF. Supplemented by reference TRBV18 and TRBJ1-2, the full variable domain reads NAGVMQNPRHLVRRRGQEARLRCSPMKGHSHVYWYRQLPEEGLKFMVYLQKENIIDESGMPKERFSAEFPKEGPSILRIQQVVRGDSAAYFCASSPPASPYGYTFGSGTRLTVV.

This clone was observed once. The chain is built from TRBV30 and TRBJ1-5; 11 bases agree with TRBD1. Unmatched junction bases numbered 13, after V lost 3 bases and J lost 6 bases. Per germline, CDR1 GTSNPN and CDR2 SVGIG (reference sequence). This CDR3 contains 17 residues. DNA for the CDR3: TGTGCCTGGAGCCTCGGACAGGGGGCGACGTTTGGTCAGCCCCAGCATTTT. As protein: CAWSLGQGATFGQPQHF.

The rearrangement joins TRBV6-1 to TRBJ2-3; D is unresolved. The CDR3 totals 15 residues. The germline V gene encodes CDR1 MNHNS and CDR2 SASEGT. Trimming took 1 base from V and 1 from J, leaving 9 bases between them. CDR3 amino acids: CASSEEDGRTDTQYF. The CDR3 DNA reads TGTGCCAGCAGTGAAGAGGACGGACGCACAGATACGCAGTATTTT.

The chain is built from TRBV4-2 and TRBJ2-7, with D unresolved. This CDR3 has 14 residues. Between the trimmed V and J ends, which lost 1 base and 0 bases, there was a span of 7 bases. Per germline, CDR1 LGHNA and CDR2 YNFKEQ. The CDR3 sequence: CASSQGLSSYEQYF. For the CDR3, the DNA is TGTGCCAGCAGCCAAGGACTGAGCTCCTACGAGCAGTACTTC.

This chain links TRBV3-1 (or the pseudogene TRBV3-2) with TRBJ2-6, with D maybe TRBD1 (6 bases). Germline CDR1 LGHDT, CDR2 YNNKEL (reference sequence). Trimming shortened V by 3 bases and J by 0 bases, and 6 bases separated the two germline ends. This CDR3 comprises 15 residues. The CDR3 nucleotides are TGTGCCAGCAGCCAGGACAGCTCTGGGGCCAACGTCCTGACTTTC. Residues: CASSQDSSGANVLTF.

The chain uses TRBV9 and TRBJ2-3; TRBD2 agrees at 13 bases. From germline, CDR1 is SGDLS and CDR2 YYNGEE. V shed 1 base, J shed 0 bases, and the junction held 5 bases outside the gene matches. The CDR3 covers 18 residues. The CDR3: CASSVTSGRAPSTDTQYF. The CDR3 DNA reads TGTGCCAGCAGCGTAACTAGCGGGAGGGCTCCGAGCACAGATACGCAGTATTTT.

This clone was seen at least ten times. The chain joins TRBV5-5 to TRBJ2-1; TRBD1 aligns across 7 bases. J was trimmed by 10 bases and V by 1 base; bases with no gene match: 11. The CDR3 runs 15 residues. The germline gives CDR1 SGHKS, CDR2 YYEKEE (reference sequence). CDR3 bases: TGTGCCAGCAGCTTGAGGGGGCAGGAAGGACGGGAGCAGTTCTTC. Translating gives CASSLRGQEGREQFF.